One and the same sample provided the 12 T cell receptor beta chains below, sequenced in a study of cytomegalovirus exposure and HLA in healthy donors. The PCR ran on 60 Vbeta and 13 Jbeta primers. Sequenced by immunoSEQ multiplex PCR; TCRdb stores in-frame clones only, minus some. The data hold 100,000 to 150,000 clones, with 70% to 80% observed a single time. The specimen sequenced was PBMCs. Every receptor here comes from a man aged 45-60 years in good health and CMV-seropositive.

The chain uses TRBV18 and TRBJ2-4, with D possibly being TRBD2 (6 bases). The CDR3 runs 18 residues. From germline, CDR1 is KGHSH and CDR2 LQKENI. Trimming removed 3 bases at V and 0 bases at J, with 18 bases between. The CDR3 loop reads CASSPTLGEAPAKNIQYF. CDR3 coding DNA: TGTGCCAGCTCACCCACCCTCGGGGAGGCCCCAGCCAAAAACATTCAGTACTTC.

The rearrangement joins TRBV7-8 to TRBJ2-2; D gene uncertain. Trimming shortened V by 5 bases and J by 3 bases, and 16 bases separated the two germline ends. This CDR3 has 16 amino acids. The germline V gene has CDR1 SGHVS and CDR2 FQNEAQ. CDR3 coding DNA: TGTGCCAGCAGCATCACAACAACCCCTTACACCGGGGAGCTGTTTTTT. Translation gives CASSITTTPYTGELFF. Full variable domain (outside the CDR3, taken from reference TRBV7-8 and TRBJ2-2): GAGVSQSPRYKVAKRGQDVALRCDPISGHVSLFWYQQALGQGPEFLTYFQNEAQLDKSGLPSDRFFAERPEGSVSTLKIQRTQQEDSAVYLCASSITTTPYTGELFFGEGSRLTVL.

A few counts support this clone. V and J are TRBV10-1 and TRBJ1-1; TRBD1 agrees at 9 bases. The CDR3 totals 12 residues. Germline V lookup: CDR1 WNHNN, CDR2 SYGVQD (reference sequence). Trimming cost V 6 bases and J 10 bases; bases outside gene matches: 6. The CDR3: CASSQDRGGAFF. The CDR3 bases are TGCGCCAGCAGCCAGGACAGGGGTGGAGCTTTCTTT.

The chain has TRBV11-2 and TRBJ2-1; maybe TRBD2 (6 bases). V was clipped by 8 bases and J by 4 bases, with 12 bases between them. The CDR3 runs to 13 residues. Germline loops: CDR1 SGHAT, CDR2 FQNNGV. In DNA form, the CDR3 reads TGTGCCAGCGTATCTAGCGTTTACAATGAGCAGTTCTTC. Protein sequence: CASVSSVYNEQFF.

There are a few counts of this clone. The V gene is TRBV5-6, the J gene TRBJ2-6; a weak D match, TRBD1 (6 bases). This CDR3 comprises 17 residues. V dropped 7 bases and J dropped 2 bases, with 19 bases sitting between them. Per germline, CDR1 SGHDT and CDR2 YYEEEE. The CDR3 region is CASQLGANSAGANVLTF. As DNA, the CDR3 is TGTGCCAGCCAATTGGGGGCCAATAGTGCTGGGGCCAACGTCCTGACTTTC.

The chain couples TRBV7-6 to TRBJ2-2; no clear D. In germline, CDR1 is SGHVS, CDR2 FNYEAQ. The CDR3 has 14 residues. Trimming removed 1 base from V and 6 bases from J, with 9 bases in between. The CDR3 here is CASSLVESAGELFF. CDR3 DNA sequence: TGTGCCAGCAGCTTAGTGGAGTCGGCCGGGGAGCTGTTTTTT.

This clone was observed a handful of times. This rearrangement joins TRBV5-8 to TRBJ2-7; TRBD2 aligns across 10 bases. The trim removed 8 bases at V and 0 bases at J, leaving 8 bases unmatched. The germline V gene has CDR1 SGHTS and CDR2 YDEGEE. The CDR3 runs 15 residues. The CDR3 DNA reads TGTGCCAGTACACCCGGGACTAGCGTCTCCTACGAGCAGTACTTC. Its protein is CASTPGTSVSYEQYF.

The chain employs TRBV15 and TRBJ2-5, with D unclear. The V and J ends lost 0 bases and 2 bases respectively, with 22 bases between them. Per germline, CDR1 LNHNV and CDR2 YYDKDF (reference sequence). CDR3 size: 19 residues. The CDR3 DNA reads TGTGCCACCAGCAGAGACGACCTGACAACGGAATACCCACAAGAGACCCAGTACTTC. This gives the protein CATSRDDLTTEYPQETQYF.

V usage is TRBV5-6 and J usage is TRBJ2-4; TRBD1 might be the D (6 bases). CDR1 SGHDT and CDR2 YYEEEE come from the germline V gene. The CDR3 sequence is 17 residues long. V lost 4 bases to trimming and J lost 6 bases, with 23 bases between them. The CDR3 spells CASSGPWTVKSINIQYF. The CDR3 DNA sequence: TGTGCCAGCAGCGGACCTTGGACAGTTAAGAGTATAAACATTCAGTACTTC. Full variable domain (remainder filled in from reference TRBV5-6 and TRBJ2-4): DAGVTQSPTHLIKTRGQQVTLRCSPKSGHDTVSWYQQALGQGPQFIFQYYEEEERQRGNFPDRFSGHQFPNYSSELNVNALLLGDSALYLCASSGPWTVKSINIQYFGAGTRLSVL.

The rearrangement joins TRBV12-5 to TRBJ2-7, with 8 bases fitting TRBD2. The germline CDR1 and CDR2 sequences are LGHNT and FRNRAP. J lost 3 bases, V lost 0 bases, and 7 bases had no gene match. The CDR3 runs to 16 residues. The DNA of the CDR3 is TGTGCTAGTGGTTTGGTGGGGGAACTAGCGGACTACGAGCAGTACTTC. It is translated as CASGLVGELADYEQYF.

J is TRBJ1-2 and V is TRBV25-1; 7 positions agree with TRBD1. CDR1 and CDR2 from the germline V gene are MGHDK and SYGVNS. Trimming removed 3 bases from V and 7 bases from J; junction bases left unmatched: 8. This CDR3 is 14 amino acids long. The CDR3 loop reads CASSEVDRIGGYTF. Here the CDR3 DNA reads TGTGCCAGCAGTGAGGTGGACAGGATCGGTGGCTACACCTTC.

The chain links TRBV27 to TRBJ2-1; 8 nucleotides align to TRBD2. CDR3 length equals 16 residues. The ends lost 5 bases at V and 5 bases at J; junction bases unmatched: 11. Germline-derived CDR1 and CDR2 are MNHEY and SMNVEV (reference sequence). CDR3: CASSPSAAGVNNEQFF. DNA for the CDR3: TGTGCCAGCAGTCCCAGCGCAGCGGGAGTAAACAATGAGCAGTTCTTC.